The T cell receptor (beta chain) under discussion was sequenced for a study of patients and donors after allogeneic stem cell transplantation. TCRdb called the RT-PCR reads again in MiXCR, with one record for every CDR3 protein. Of approximately 430,000 distinct CDR3 sequences detected, around 16% appear once; the ten largest clones hold over 6%. With V trimmed by 6 bases and J by 9 bases, 16 bases remained unmatched. There are 16 residues in the CDR3. Sequencing was carried out using blood, either unsorted or a sorted T cell fraction (not recorded which). The sequence came from a human donor who was either an allogeneic HSCT recipient or a stem cell or donor lymphocyte infusion donor (not recorded which). It is not recorded whose cells these are; they may come from a transplant donor. The chain has TRBV12-3 or TRBV12-4 and TRBJ1-5; 8 nucleotides line up with TRBD1. The DNA of the CDR3 is TGTGCCAGCAGCTCATCCGGGACAGGTGGTTTTAGGCCCCAGCATTTT. This codes for CASSSSGTGGFRPQHF.